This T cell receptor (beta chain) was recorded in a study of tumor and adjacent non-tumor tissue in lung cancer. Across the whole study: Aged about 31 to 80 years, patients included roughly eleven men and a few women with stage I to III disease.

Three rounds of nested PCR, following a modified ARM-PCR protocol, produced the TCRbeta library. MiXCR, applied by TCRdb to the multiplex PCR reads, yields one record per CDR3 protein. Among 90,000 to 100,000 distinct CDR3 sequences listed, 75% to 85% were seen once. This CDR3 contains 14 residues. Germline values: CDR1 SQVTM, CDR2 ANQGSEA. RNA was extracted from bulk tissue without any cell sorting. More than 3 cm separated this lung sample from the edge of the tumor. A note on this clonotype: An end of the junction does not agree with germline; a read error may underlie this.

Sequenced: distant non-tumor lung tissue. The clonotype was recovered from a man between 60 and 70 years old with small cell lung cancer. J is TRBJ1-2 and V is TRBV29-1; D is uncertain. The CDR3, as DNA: TGCAACGTTGAAGAACATGAACAACTCTATGGCTACACCTTC. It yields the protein CNVEEHEQLYGYTF.